This T cell receptor (beta chain) was identified in a study of T cells in Graves' hyperthyroidism and ophthalmopathy. Hyperthyroidism, newly diagnosed and lasting under 2 months, affected patients aged 18 to 65. From around 11 ml of fresh peripheral blood, PBMCs were isolated. Trimming pared 3 bases from V and 3 bases from J, leaving 12 bases between. The CDR3 has 14 amino acids. Per germline, CDR1 SGDLS and CDR2 YYNGEE. Amplified TCR beta CDR3 regions derived from RNA transcripts. Researchers ran a first-round RT-PCR on the TCR CDR3 using the HTBI primer set. TCRdb reprocessed the multiplex PCR reads with MiXCR, giving one entry per CDR3 protein. The data show around 350,000 distinct CDR3 sequences, approximately 25% seen once.

This clonotype was obtained from a man in his fifties or sixties with Graves' hyperthyroidism. The sequenced sample was blood. V gene TRBV9 combines with J gene TRBJ2-5, with a possible D match to TRBD2 (6 bases). CDR3 sequence (DNA): TGTGCCAGCAGCGAAAACGGAGGGGAAGAGACCCAGTACTTC. Protein product: CASSENGGEETQYF.